This T cell receptor beta chain emerged from a study of T cell repertoires in cytomegalovirus infection. One entry per CDR3 protein results from TCRdb running MiXCR on the reads. The data hold 300,000 to 400,000 distinct CDR3 sequences, with about a sixth observed a single time. In this sample, this clonotype turned up many times. The source is a human donor in good health (CMV status not recorded). Some clones in this sample may be carry-over from other donors' samples. What was sequenced was PBMCs.

CDR3 coding DNA: TGTGCCAGCAGCTTAGGGGGGAGGCAGCCCCTCTATGGCTACACCTTC. Protein product: CASSLGGRQPLYGYTF. V is TRBV7-2 and J is TRBJ1-2; D possibly corresponds to TRBD1 (5 bases). The CDR3 totals 16 residues. Germline CDR1 is SGHTA and CDR2 is FQGNSA. V was trimmed by 1 base and J by 4 bases, leaving 16 bases between them.